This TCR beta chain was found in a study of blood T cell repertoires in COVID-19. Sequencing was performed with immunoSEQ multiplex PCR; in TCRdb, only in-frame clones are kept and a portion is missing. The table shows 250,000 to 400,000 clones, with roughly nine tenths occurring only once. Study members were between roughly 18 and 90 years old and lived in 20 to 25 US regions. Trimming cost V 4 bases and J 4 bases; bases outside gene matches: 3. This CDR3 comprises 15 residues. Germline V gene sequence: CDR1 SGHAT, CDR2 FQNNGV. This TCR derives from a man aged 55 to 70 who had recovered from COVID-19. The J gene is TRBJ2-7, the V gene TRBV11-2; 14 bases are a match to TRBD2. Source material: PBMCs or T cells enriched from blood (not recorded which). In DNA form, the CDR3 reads TGTGCCAGCAGCTCGGGACTAGCGGGGGAATACGAGCAGTACTTC. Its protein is CASSSGLAGEYEQYF.